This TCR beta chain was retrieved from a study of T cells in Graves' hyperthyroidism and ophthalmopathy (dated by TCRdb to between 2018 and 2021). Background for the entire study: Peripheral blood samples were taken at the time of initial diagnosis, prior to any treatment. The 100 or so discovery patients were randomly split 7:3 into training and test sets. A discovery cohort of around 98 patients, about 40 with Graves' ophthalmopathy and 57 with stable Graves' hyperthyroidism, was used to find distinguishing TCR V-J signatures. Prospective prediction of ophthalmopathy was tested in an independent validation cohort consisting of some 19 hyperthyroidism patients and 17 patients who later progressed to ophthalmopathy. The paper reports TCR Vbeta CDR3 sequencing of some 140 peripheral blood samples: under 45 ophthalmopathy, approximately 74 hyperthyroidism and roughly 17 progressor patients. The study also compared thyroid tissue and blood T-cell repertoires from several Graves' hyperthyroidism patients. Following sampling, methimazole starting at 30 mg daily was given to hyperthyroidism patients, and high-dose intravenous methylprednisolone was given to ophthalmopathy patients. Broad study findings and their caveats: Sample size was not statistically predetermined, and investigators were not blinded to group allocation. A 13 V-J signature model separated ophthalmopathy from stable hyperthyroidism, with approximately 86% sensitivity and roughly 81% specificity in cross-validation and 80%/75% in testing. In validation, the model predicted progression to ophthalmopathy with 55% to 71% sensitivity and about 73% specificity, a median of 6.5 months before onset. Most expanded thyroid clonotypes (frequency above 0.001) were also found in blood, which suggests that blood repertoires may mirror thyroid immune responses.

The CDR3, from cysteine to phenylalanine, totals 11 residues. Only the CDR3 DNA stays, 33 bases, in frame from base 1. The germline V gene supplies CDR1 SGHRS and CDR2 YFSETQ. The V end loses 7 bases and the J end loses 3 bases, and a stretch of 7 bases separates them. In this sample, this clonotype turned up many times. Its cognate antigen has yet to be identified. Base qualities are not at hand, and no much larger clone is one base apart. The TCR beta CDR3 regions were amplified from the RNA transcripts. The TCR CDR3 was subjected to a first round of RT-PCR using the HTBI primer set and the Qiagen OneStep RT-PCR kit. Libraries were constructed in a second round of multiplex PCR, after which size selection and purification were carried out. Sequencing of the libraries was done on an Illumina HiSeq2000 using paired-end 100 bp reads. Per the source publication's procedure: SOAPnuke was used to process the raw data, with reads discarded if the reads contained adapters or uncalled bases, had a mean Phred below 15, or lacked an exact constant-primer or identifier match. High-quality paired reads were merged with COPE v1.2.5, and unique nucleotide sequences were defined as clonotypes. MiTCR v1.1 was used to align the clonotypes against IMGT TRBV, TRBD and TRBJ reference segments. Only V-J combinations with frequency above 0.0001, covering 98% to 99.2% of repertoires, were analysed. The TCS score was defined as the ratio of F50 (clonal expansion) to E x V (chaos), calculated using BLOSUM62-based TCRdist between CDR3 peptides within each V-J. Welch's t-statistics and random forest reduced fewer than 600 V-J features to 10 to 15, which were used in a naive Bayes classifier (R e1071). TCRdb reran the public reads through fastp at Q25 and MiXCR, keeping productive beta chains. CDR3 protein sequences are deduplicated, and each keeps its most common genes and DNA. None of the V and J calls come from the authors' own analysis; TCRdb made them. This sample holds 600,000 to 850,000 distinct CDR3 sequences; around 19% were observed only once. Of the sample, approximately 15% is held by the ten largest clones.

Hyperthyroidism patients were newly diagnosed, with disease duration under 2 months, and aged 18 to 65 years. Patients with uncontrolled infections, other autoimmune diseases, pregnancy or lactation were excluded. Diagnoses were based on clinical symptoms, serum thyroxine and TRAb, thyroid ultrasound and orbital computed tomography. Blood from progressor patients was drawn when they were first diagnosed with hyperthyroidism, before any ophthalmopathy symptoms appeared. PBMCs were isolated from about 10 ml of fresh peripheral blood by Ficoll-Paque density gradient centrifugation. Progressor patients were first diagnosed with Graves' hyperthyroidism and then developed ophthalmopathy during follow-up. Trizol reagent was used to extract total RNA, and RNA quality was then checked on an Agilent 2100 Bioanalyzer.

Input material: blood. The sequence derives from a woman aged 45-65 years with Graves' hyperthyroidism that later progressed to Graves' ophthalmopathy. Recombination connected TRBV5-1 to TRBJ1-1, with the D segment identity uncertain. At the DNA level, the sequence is TGCGCCAGCCTGGGAGACACTGAAGCTTTCTTT. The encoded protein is CASLGDTEAFF.